A selection of T cell receptor beta chains follows, all from one sample in a study of cytomegalovirus exposure and HLA in healthy donors. Sequencing was performed with immunoSEQ multiplex PCR; in TCRdb, only in-frame clones are kept and a portion is missing. The data show 120,000 to 150,000 clones, over 65% seen once. The material sequenced was PBMCs. The receptors originated from a male donor in good health and CMV-seronegative. Both conserved end residues are part of each CDR3.

>TRBV7-2|TRBJ2-3|16
CASSLGWLATTDTQYF
>TRBV6-1|TRBJ1-1|13
CASSLERNTEAFF
>TRBV7-9|TRBJ2-1|13
CAIPGQGANEQFF
>TRBV28|TRBJ2-6|18
CASSPIEFSVAGANVLTF
>TRBV7-2|TRBJ2-5|13
CAGTGGPFKEQYF
>TRBV6-5|TRBJ1-2|15
CASSSGTGSGHGYTF
>TRBV27|TRBJ2-7|14
CASSWDRESYEQYF
>TRBV30|TRBJ2-1|15
CAWSLPGSGRAEQFF
>TRBV18|TRBJ2-1|14
CASSRGLADNEQFF
>TRBV20-1|TRBJ1-2|10
CSAGDYGYTF
>TRBV7-2|TRBJ1-3|16
CASSSGTAGSGNTIYF
>TRBV9|TRBJ2-3|14
CASSTSGMTDTQYF
>TRBV6-5|TRBJ1-1|11
CASRTQGEAFF
>TRBV2|TRBJ2-1|15
CASSKLAGGDNEQFF
>TRBV7-9|TRBJ2-7|15
CASSFGPAGGHEQYF
>TRBV6-1|TRBJ1-5|13
CASREVGDQPQHF
>TRBV2|TRBJ2-7|15
CASRDSQSESYEQYF
>TRBV19|TRBJ1-6|13
CASSLRGESPLHF
>TRBV7-2|TRBJ2-7|14
CASSNLGESYEQYF
>TRBV18|TRBJ1-5|17
CASSPGQGSELNQPQHF
>TRBV7-9|TRBJ2-3|17
CASRLRGLAGRADTQYF
>TRBV6-5|TRBJ2-7|13
CASSRERDYEQYF
>TRBV6-5|-|15
CASSYGSQGYYEQYF
>TRBV13|TRBJ2-7|15
CASSPPLGSSYEQYF
>TRBV27|TRBJ2-1|14
CASQAGGTYNEQFF
>TRBV27|TRBJ2-1|13
CASSLAAYNEQFF
>TRBV5-1|TRBJ2-1|11
CASRGGNEQFF
>TRBV19|TRBJ2-6|14
CASRTGSRANVLTF
>TRBV5-1|TRBJ1-4|14
CASSAGTGGEKLFF
>TRBV10-3|TRBJ2-2|17
CAISDPETSGSTGELFF
>TRBV18|TRBJ2-1|15
CASSPSTASYNEQFF
>TRBV10-2|TRBJ2-7|14
CASSLGLSAYEQYF
>TRBV6-1|TRBJ2-1|18
CASSDQRTSGPSYNEQFF
>TRBV5-6|TRBJ2-7|14
CASSWSTGIYEQYF
>TRBV5-6|TRBJ2-1|14
CASSFGDLSFEQFF
>TRBV6-1|TRBJ1-1|14
CASSPLGANTEAFF
>TRBV2|TRBJ2-1|15
CASRIQGLAGNEQFF
>TRBV7-9|TRBJ2-2|15
CASSLDPAGTGELFF
>TRBV6-5|TRBJ2-5|14
CASSYGTSGGTQYF
>TRBV7-2|TRBJ2-4|17
CASSDPAGSPLTSIQYF
>TRBV9|TRBJ2-3|12
CASSFHTDTQYF
>TRBV11-2|TRBJ2-7|16
CASSLRLAGPGYEQYF
>TRBV18|TRBJ1-4|16
CASSPNGDSSNEKLFF
>TRBV27|TRBJ2-1|13
CASSLATTDEQFF
>TRBV10-2|TRBJ1-1|14
CASSGRTGRTEAFF
>TRBV27|TRBJ2-1|16
CASSLFVVRLYNEQFF
>TRBV4-2|TRBJ2-1|16
CASSQNAGTSGNEQFF
>TRBV7-9|TRBJ1-1|14
CSSSLGPPGIQAFF
>TRBV15|TRBJ2-1|15
CATSTRTSGSTEQFF
>TRBV5-4|TRBJ2-2|14
CASSFRGGTGELFF
>TRBV7-2|TRBJ1-2|13
CASSLGTGSGYTF
>TRBV10-1|TRBJ2-7|13
CASRRGREIEQYF